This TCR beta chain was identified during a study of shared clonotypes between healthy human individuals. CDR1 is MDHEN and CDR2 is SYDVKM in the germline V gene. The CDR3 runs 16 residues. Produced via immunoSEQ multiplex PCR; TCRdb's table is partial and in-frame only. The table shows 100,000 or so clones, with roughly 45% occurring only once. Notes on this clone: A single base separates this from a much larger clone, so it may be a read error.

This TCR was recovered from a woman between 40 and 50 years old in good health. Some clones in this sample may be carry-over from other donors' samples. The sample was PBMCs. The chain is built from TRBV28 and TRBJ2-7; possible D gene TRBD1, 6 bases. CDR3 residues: CVSSFGNLDSSYEQYF. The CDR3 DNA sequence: TGTGTCAGCAGTTTCGGAAACCTGGACAGCTCCTACGAGCAGTACTTC.